Below are 7 T cell receptor beta chains sequenced from a single sample in a study of blood T cell repertoires in COVID-19. Here immunoSEQ multiplex PCR was the method, and the copy in TCRdb shows in-frame clones only, minus some. Of around 250,000 clones listed, around 93% are singletons. The sequenced sample was PBMCs or T cells enriched from blood (not recorded which). All receptors derive from a human donor in a cohort exposed to, infected with or recovered from COVID-19 (not recorded which). The donor label of this sample is uncertain.

CDR3 nucleotides: TGTGCCAGCAGCTTAGCCCTTTTGAGGGGGCGATTTCACAATGAGCAGTTCTTC. Translated: CASSLALLRGRFHNEQFF. The chain links TRBV7-9 to TRBJ2-1; TRBD1 matches at 7 bases. V gave up 0 bases and J gave up 5 bases; unmatched junction bases: 13. Germline assignment: CDR1 SEHNR and CDR2 FQNEAQ (reference sequence). This CDR3 has 18 residues.

The V gene is TRBV6-5, the J gene TRBJ1-1, with D uncertain. Germline-derived CDR1 and CDR2 are MNHEY and SVGAGI. V lost 10 bases and J 5 bases, leaving 20 bases between the germline ends. The CDR3 runs to 14 residues. The CDR3 protein is CAIPFAGEETEAFF. CDR3 DNA sequence: TGTGCCATCCCATTCGCGGGAGAGGAAACTGAAGCTTTCTTT.

The V gene is TRBV18, the J gene TRBJ1-2, with D hard to call. Germline CDR1 KGHSH, CDR2 LQKENI. V shed 2 bases and J shed 0 bases, with 7 bases lying between them. CDR3 length: 14 residues. Here the CDR3 reads CASSPKQTNYGYTF. CDR3 nucleotides: TGTGCCAGCTCACCAAAACAGACTAACTATGGCTACACCTTC.

The chain employs TRBV3-1 (or the pseudogene TRBV3-2) and TRBJ2-5; perhaps TRBD2 as D (7 bases). V shed 2 bases and J shed 5 bases, with 15 bases lying between them. The CDR3 consists of 15 residues. Germline lookup yields CDR1 LGHDT and CDR2 YNNKEL (reference sequence). The CDR3 DNA follows: TGTGCCAGCAGCCAAAGTGGGGGGGCCGGTGAGACCCAGTACTTC. Translated: CASSQSGGAGETQYF.

The V call is TRBV5-1, the J call TRBJ1-6, with TRBD1 matching 7 bases. This CDR3 is 14 amino acids long. V shed 2 bases, J shed 9 bases, and the junction held 5 bases outside the gene matches. Germline V gene data show CDR1 as SGHRS and CDR2 as YFSETQ. The CDR3 sequence is CASSLRDSSSPLHF. The DNA of the CDR3 is TGCGCCAGCAGCTTAAGGGACAGTTCTTCACCCCTCCACTTT.

The rearrangement links TRBV5-6 to TRBJ2-5; 8 bases match TRBD1. Germline lookup yields CDR1 SGHDT and CDR2 YYEEEE. Trimming at V came to 3 bases and at J to 5 bases, leaving 6 bases not matched to a gene. The CDR3 contains 14 residues. CDR3 in DNA: TGTGCCAGCAGCTCCCGACAGGGGCGGGAGACCCAGTACTTC. Residues: CASSSRQGRETQYF.

This chain connects TRBV6-5 to TRBJ2-2; 8 bases are shared with TRBD1. After removal of 8 bases from V and 4 bases from J, the junction contained 3 bases not matched to a gene. The CDR3 totals 13 residues. CDR1 MNHEY and CDR2 SVGAGI come from the germline V gene. The CDR3 DNA is TGTGCCAGCGGACAGGGTTTCACCGGGGAGCTGTTTTTT. Translation: CASGQGFTGELFF.